These 3 T cell receptor beta chains were all obtained from the same sample, sequenced in a study of cytomegalovirus exposure and HLA in healthy donors. PCR employed 60 Vbeta and 13 Jbeta primers. Clones were read by immunoSEQ multiplex PCR, and TCRdb kept only the in-frame ones, dropping some. Of fewer than 100,000 clones in the sample, around 8% were seen once. Material for sequencing was PBMCs. All receptors come from a man aged 50 to 59 in good health and CMV-seronegative.

The rearrangement joins TRBV5-6 to TRBJ1-1, with a weak D call TRBD1 (6 bases). Trimming stripped 0 bases from V and 0 bases from J, with 15 bases between. Germline loops: CDR1 SGHDT, CDR2 YYEEEE. There are 17 residues in the CDR3. The CDR3 DNA reads as TGTGCCAGCAGCTTGGCGGGGGGCAGTTCAATGAACACTGAAGCTTTCTTT. Translating gives CASSLAGGSSMNTEAFF.

The chain uses TRBV6-1 and TRBJ1-5, with TRBD1 matching over 7 bases. V gave up 5 bases and J gave up 3 bases; unmatched junction bases: 4. CDR3 length: 14 amino acids. CDR1 and CDR2 (germline): MNHNS, SASEGT. In DNA, the CDR3 is TGTGCCAGCAGTTCCGGGACAGTCAATCAGCCCCAGCATTTT. As protein: CASSSGTVNQPQHF.

This clone has just a few counts. The V call is TRBV6-1, the J call TRBJ2-3, with D possibly being TRBD1 (6 bases). The CDR3 runs 16 residues. The V and J ends lost 1 base and 0 bases respectively, with 11 bases between them. CDR1 is MNHNS, CDR2 SASEGT, per germline. CDR3 region: CASSEDRVVSTDTQYF. The CDR3 DNA sequence: TGTGCCAGCAGTGAAGACAGGGTAGTTAGCACAGATACGCAGTATTTT.